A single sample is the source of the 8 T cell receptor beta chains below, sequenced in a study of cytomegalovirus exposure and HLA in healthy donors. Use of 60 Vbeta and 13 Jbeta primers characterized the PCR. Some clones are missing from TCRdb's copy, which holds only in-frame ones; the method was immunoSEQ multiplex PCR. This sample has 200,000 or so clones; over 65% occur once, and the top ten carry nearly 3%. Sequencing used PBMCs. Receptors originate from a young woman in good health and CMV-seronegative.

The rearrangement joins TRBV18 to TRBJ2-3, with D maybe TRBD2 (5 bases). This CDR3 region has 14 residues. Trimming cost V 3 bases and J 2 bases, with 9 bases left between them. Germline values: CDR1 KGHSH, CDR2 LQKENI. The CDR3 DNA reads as TGTGCCAGCTCACCGAGGGCGATCACAGATACGCAGTATTTT. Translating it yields CASSPRAITDTQYF.

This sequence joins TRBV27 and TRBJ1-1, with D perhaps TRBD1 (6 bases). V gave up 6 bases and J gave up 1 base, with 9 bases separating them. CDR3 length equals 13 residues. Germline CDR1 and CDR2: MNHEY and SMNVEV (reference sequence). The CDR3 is CASSKQGNTEAFF. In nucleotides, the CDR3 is TGTGCCAGCAGCAAACAGGGGAACACTGAAGCTTTCTTT.

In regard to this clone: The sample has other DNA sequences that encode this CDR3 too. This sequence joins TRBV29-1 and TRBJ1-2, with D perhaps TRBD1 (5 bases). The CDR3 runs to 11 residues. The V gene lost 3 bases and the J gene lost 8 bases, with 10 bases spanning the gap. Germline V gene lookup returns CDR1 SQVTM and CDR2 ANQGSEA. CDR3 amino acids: CSVDRARGYTF. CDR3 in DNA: TGCAGCGTTGACAGGGCCCGCGGCTACACCTTC.

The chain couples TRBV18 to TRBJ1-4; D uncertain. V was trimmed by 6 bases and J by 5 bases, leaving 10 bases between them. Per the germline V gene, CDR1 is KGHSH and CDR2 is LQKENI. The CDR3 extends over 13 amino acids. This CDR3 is CASSPAENEKLFF. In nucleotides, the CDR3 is TGTGCCAGCTCCCCCGCGGAGAATGAAAAACTGTTTTTT.

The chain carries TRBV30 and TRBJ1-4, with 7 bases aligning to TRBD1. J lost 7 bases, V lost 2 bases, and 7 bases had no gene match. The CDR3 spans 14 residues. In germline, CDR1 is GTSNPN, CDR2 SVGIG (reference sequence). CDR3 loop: CAWSRQGVVEKLFF. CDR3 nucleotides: TGTGCCTGGAGTAGACAGGGCGTAGTTGAAAAACTGTTTTTT.

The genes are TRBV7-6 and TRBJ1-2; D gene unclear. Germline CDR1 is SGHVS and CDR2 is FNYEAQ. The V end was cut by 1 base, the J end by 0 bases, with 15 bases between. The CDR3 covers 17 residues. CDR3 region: CASSLVGGGRTNYGYTF. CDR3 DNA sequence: TGTGCCAGCAGCTTAGTCGGTGGCGGCAGAACTAACTATGGCTACACCTTC.

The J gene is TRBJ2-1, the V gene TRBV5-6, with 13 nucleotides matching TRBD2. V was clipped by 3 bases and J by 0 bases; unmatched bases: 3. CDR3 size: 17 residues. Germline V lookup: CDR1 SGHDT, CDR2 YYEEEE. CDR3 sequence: CASSWGLAGSSYNEQFF. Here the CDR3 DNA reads TGTGCCAGCAGCTGGGGACTAGCGGGGAGCTCCTACAATGAGCAGTTCTTC.

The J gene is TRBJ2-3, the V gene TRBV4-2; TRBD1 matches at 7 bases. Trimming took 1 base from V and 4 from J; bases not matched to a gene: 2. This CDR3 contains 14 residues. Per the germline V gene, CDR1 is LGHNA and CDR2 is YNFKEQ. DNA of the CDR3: TGTGCCAGCAGCCAAGTCACAGGGGCAGATACGCAGTATTTT. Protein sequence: CASSQVTGADTQYF.